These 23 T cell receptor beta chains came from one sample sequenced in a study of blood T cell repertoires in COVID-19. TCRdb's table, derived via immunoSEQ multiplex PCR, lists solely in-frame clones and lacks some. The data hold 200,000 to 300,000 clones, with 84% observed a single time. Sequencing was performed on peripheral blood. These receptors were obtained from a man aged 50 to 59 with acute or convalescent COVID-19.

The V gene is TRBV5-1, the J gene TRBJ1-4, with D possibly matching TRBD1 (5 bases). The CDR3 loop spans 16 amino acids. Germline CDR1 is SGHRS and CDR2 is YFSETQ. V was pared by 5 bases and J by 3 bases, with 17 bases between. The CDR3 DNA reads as TGCGCCAGCAGTCAAGGGAGGGACGGCCCTAATGAAAAACTGTTTTTT. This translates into CASSQGRDGPNEKLFF.

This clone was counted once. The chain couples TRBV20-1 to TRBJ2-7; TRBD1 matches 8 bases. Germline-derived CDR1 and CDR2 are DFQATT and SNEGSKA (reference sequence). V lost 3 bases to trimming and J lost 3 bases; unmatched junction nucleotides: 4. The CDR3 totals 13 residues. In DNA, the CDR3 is TGCAGTGCTAGTCCCGGGACAGGCTACGAGCAGTACTTC. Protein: CSASPGTGYEQYF.

CDR3 region: CASYRDRGNRRTEAFF. The CDR3 region has the DNA TGTGCCTCGTACCGGGACAGGGGGAATCGTCGGACTGAAGCTTTCTTT. V and J are TRBV19 and TRBJ1-1, with 11 bases that match TRBD1. V lost 11 bases and J lost 5; bases outside the gene matches: 16. CDR3 size: 16 residues. Germline CDR1 LNHDA, CDR2 SQIVND (reference sequence).

CDR3: CASSLRQGWNQPQHF. The CDR3 nucleotides read TGTGCCAGCAGCCTGCGACAGGGGTGGAATCAGCCCCAGCATTTT. The chain couples TRBV3-1 (or the pseudogene TRBV3-2) to TRBJ1-5; 8 positions agree with TRBD1. V gave up 4 bases and J gave up 4 bases; unmatched junction bases: 6. The germline gives CDR1 LGHDT, CDR2 YNNKEL (reference sequence). CDR3 size: 15 residues.

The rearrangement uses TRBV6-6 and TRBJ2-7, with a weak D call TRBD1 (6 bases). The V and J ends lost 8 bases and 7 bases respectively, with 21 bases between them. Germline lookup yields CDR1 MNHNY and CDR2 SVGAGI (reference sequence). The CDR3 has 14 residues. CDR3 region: CASGQPLTLGEQYF. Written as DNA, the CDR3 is TGTGCCAGCGGACAGCCCCTTACCCTTGGAGAGCAGTACTTC.

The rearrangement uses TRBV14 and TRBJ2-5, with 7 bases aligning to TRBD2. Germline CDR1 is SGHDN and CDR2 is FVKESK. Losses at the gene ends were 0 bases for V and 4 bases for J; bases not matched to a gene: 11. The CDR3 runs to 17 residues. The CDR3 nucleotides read TGTGCCAGCAGCCAAGATTTGTGGCGGGAGACTGGAGAGACCCAGTACTTC. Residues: CASSQDLWRETGETQYF.

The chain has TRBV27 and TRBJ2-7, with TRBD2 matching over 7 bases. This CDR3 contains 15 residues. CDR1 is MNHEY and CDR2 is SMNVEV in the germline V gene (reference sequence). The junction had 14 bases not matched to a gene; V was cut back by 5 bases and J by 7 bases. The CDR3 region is CASSQTGDYFREQYF. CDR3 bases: TGTGCCAGCAGTCAGACCGGGGACTATTTTCGAGAGCAGTACTTC.

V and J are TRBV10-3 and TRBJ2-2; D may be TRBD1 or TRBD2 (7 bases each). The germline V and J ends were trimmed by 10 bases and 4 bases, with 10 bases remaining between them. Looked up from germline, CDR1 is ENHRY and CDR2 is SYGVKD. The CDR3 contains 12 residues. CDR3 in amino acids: CATRGGTGELFF. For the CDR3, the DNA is TGTGCCACCAGGGGGGGCACCGGGGAGCTGTTTTTT.

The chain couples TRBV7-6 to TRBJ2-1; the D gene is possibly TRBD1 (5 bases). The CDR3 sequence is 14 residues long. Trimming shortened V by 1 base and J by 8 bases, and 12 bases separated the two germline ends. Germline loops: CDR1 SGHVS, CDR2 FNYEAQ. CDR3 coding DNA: TGTGCCAGCAGCTTAGATCAGGGTATCGATGAGCAGTTCTTC. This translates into CASSLDQGIDEQFF.

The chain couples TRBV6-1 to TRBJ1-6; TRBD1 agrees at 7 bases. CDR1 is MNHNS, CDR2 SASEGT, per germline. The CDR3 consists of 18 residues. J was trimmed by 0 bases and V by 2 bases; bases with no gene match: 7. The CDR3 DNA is TGTGCCAGCAGTGAATGGGGACAGCTAAGCTCCTATAATTCACCCCTCCACTTT. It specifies CASSEWGQLSSYNSPLHF.

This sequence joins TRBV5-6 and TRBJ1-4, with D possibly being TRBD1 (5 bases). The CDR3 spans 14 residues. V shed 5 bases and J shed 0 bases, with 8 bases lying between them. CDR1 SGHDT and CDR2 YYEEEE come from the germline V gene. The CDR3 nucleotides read TGTGCCAGCAGTCCGGGGGCAACTAATGAAAAACTGTTTTTT. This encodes CASSPGATNEKLFF.

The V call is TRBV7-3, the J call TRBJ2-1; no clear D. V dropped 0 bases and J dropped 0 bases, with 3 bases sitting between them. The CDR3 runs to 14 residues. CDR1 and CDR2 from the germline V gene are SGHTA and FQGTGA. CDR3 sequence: CASSLTHSYNEQFF. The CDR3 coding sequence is TGTGCCAGCAGCTTAACACACTCCTACAATGAGCAGTTCTTC.

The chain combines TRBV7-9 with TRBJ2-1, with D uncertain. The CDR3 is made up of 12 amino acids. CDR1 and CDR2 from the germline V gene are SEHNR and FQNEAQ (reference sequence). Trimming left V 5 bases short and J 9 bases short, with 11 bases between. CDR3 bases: TGTGCCAGCAGCGTTGGAGTAGCTGAGCAGTTCTTC. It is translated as CASSVGVAEQFF.

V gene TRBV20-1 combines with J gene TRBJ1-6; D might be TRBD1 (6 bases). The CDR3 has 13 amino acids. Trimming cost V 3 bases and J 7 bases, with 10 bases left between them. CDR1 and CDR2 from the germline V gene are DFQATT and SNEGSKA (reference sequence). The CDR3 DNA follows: TGCAGTGCTAGTGGTCAGGGGAATTCACCCCTCCACTTT. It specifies CSASGQGNSPLHF.

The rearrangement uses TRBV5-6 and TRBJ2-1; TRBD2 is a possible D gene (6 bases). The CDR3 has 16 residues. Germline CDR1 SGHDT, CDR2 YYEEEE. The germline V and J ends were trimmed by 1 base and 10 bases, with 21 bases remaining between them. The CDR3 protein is CASSLLILAARGEQFF. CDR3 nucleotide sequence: TGTGCCAGCAGCTTGTTGATACTAGCCGCCAGAGGGGAGCAGTTCTTC.

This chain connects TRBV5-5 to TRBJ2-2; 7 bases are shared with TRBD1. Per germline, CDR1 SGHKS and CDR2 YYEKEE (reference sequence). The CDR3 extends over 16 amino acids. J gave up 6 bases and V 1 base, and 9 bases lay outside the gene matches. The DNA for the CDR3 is TGTGCCAGCAGCTTGACGGACAGGAGTATCGCCGGGGAGCTGTTTTTT. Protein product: CASSLTDRSIAGELFF.

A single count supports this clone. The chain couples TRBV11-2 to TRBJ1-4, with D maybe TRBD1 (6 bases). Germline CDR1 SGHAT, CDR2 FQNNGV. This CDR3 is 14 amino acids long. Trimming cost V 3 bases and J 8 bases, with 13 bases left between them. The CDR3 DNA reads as TGTGCCAGCAGCTTTGGGGGCGACAGGGAAAAACTGTTTTTT. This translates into CASSFGGDREKLFF.

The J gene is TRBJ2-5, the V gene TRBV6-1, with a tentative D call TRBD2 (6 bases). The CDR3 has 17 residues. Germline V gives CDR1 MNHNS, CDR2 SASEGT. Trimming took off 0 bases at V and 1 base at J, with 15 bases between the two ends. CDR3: CASSEATRTTRQETQYF. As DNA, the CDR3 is TGTGCCAGCAGTGAAGCTACCAGGACTACACGCCAAGAGACCCAGTACTTC.

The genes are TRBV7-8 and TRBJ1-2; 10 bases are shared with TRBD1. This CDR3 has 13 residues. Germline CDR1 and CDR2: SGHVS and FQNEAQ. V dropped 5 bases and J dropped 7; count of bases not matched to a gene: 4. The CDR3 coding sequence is TGTGCCAGCAGCGGGACAGGGGATAGTGGCTACACCTTC. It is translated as CASSGTGDSGYTF.

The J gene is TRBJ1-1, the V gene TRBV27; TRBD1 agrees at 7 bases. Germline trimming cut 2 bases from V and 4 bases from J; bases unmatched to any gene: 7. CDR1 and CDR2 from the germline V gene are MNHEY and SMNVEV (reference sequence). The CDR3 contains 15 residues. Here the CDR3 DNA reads TGTGCCAGCAGTTTACTGAAGGGGGCAGGCACTGAAGCTTTCTTT. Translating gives CASSLLKGAGTEAFF.

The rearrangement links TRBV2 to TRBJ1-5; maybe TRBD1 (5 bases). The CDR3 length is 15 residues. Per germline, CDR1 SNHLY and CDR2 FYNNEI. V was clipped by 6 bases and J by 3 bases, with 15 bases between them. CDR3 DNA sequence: TGTGCCAGCAGAGCCCGGGACTCGGTCAATCAGCCCCAGCATTTT. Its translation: CASRARDSVNQPQHF.

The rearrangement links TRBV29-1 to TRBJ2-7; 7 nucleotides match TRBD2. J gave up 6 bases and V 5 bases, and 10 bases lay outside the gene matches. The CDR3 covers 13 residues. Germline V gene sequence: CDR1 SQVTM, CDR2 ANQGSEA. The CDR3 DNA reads TGCAGCGTTCCCATCGGAGGGAGGGTCGAGCAGTACTTC. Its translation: CSVPIGGRVEQYF.

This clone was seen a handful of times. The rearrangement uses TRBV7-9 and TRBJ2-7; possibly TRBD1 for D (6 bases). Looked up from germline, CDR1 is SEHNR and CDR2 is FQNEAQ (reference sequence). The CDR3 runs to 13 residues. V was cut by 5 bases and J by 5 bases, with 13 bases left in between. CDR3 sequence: CASSQRSGDEQYF. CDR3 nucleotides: TGTGCCAGCAGCCAAAGGTCAGGGGACGAGCAGTACTTC.